Below are 4 T cell receptor beta chains sequenced from a single sample in a study of T cells in tumors after PD-1 blockade. Some clones are missing from TCRdb's copy, which holds only in-frame ones; the method was immunoSEQ multiplex PCR. The sample records roughly 49,000 clones, more than 65% being singletons. This specimen consisted of PBMCs, obtained before anti-PD-1 treatment. These receptors all come from a human donor with basal cell carcinoma.

V and J are TRBV7-2 and TRBJ1-3, with a possible D match to TRBD1 (5 bases). The CDR3 is made up of 14 amino acids. V dropped 1 base and J dropped 3 bases, with 7 bases sitting between them. Germline CDR1 reads SGHTA; CDR2 reads FQGNSA. The CDR3 bases are TGTGCCAGCAGCTTAGGGCAGGGTGGAAACACCATATATTTT. Translation gives CASSLGQGGNTIYF. The full variable domain, completed using reference TRBV7-2 and TRBJ1-3, is GAGVSQSPSNKVTEKGKDVELRCDPISGHTALYWYRQSLGQGLEFLIYFQGNSAPDKSGLPSDRFSAERTGGSVSTLTIQRTQQEDSAVYLCASSLGQGGNTIYFGEGSWLTVV.

The chain employs TRBV5-4 and TRBJ2-1, with 10 positions matching TRBD2. There are 17 residues in the CDR3. With V trimmed by 6 bases and J by 0 bases, 9 bases remained unmatched. Germline-derived CDR1 and CDR2 are SGHNT and YYREEE (reference sequence). The CDR3 nucleotides are TGTGCCAGCAAAGCGGGGGGGCCCCGAAGCTCCTACAATGAGCAGTTCTTC. Translation: CASKAGGPRSSYNEQFF.

V gene TRBV6-1 combines with J gene TRBJ2-3, with 8 positions matching TRBD1. This CDR3 has 14 residues. The germline V gene encodes CDR1 MNHNS and CDR2 SASEGT. Germline trimming cut 3 bases from V and 4 bases from J; bases unmatched to any gene: 3. The CDR3 DNA reads as TGTGCCAGCAGTGACGGACAGGGTGCAGATACGCAGTATTTT. Translating it yields CASSDGQGADTQYF.

V and J are TRBV6-2 or TRBV6-3 and TRBJ2-7; possibly TRBD1 for D (5 bases). This CDR3 comprises 15 residues. Germline CDR1 MNHEY, CDR2 SVGEGT. The V end lost 0 bases, the J end lost 5 bases, and 14 bases lay between the germline ends. CDR3 loop: CASSYSTEGVHEQYF. The CDR3 nucleotides read TGTGCCAGCAGTTACTCGACAGAAGGAGTTCACGAGCAGTACTTC.